This T cell receptor (beta chain) was profiled in a study of T-cell memory formation after mild COVID-19. Study overall: Clusters of TCRs were largely donor specific.

On this clonotype itself: The target antigen is unknown.

TCR alpha and TCR beta cDNA libraries carrying sample barcodes and UMIs were produced by 5'RACE using constant-segment primers. TCRdb ran MiXCR on the 5' RACE reads and lists one entry per CDR3 protein. Among 400,000 to 500,000 distinct CDR3 sequences, over 15% were seen once, and the ten largest hold 20% to 25%. CDR1 is SGHAT and CDR2 is FQNNGV in the germline V gene. V dropped 0 bases and J dropped 5 bases, with 8 bases sitting between them. This CDR3 comprises 14 residues. Study-level points and caveats: Cross-reactive memory seemingly joined, as some responding clones were found in pre-infection memory. Contracting clones from day 15 to 85 had balanced CD4/CD8; later expanders favoured CD4+.

V and J are TRBV11-2 and TRBJ2-1; D is unclear. This TCR came from a man aged 18 to 30 who had mild COVID-19 (a few samples of this study predate the infection). Cell type and time point are not known. The sample comprised PBMCs or a T cell subset sorted from them (not recorded which). The CDR3 reads CASSLDPGNNEQFF. The CDR3 DNA reads as TGTGCCAGCAGCTTAGATCCAGGTAACAATGAGCAGTTCTTC.